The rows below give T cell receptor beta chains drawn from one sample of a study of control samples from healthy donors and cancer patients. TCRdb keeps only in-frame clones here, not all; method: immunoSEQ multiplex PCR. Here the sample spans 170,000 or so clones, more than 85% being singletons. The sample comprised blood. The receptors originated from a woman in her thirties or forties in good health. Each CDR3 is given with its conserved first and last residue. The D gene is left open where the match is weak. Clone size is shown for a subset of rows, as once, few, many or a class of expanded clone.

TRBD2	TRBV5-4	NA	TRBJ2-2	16	CASSLTGSGGTGELFF	TGTGCCAGCAGCCTCACGGGTAGCGGGGGAACCGGGGAGCTGTTTTTT
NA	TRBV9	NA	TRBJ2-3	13	CASSVASGRAQYF	TGTGCCAGCAGCGTAGCTAGTGGGCGGGCGCAGTATTTT
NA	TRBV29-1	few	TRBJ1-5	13	CSVGQSRSQPQHF	TGCAGCGTTGGGCAGTCCAGGAGTCAGCCCCAGCATTTT
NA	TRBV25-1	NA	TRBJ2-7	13	CASSDQGPYEQYF	TGTGCCAGCAGTGACCAGGGACCCTACGAGCAGTACTTC
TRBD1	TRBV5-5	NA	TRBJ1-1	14	CASSLQGANTEAFF	TGTGCCAGCAGCTTACAGGGGGCGAACACTGAAGCTTTCTTT
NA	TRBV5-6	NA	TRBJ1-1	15	CASSLAAGSGTEAFF	TGTGCCAGCAGCTTGGCCGCGGGTAGCGGCACTGAAGCTTTCTTT
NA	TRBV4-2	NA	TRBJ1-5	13	CASSQAGNQPQHF	TGTGCCAGCAGCCAAGCAGGGAATCAGCCCCAGCATTTT
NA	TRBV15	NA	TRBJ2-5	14	CATSRDLAAETQYF	TGTGCCACCAGCAGAGATCTGGCGGCAGAGACCCAGTACTTC
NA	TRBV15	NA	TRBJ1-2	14	CATSRDRKGDGYTF	TGTGCCACCAGCAGAGATCGGAAGGGGGATGGCTACACCTTC
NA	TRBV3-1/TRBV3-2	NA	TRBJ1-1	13	CASSRQEVPEAFF	TGTGCCAGCAGCCGGCAGGAGGTCCCTGAAGCTTTCTTT
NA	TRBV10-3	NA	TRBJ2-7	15	CAISGPGVSSYEQYF	TGTGCCATCAGTGGCCCGGGTGTTAGCTCCTACGAGCAGTACTTC